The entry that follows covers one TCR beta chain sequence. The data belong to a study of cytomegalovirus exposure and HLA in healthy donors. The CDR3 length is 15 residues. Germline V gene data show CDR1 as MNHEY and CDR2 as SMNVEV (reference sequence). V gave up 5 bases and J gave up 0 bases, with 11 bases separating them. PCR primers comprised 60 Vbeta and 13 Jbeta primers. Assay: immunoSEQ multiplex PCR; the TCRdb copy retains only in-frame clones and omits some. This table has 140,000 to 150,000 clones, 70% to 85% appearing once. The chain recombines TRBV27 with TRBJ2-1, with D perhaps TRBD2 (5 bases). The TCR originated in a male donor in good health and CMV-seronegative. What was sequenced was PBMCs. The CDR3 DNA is TGTGCCAGCAGTATCCGGGAAAGCTCCTACAATGAGCAGTTCTTC. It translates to CASSIRESSYNEQFF.